This T cell receptor (beta chain) was identified during a study of read filtering for tumor transcriptome and immune sequencing. This clonotype was counted many times. From approximately 430 ng of RNA, a library with molecular barcoded alpha/delta and beta/gamma adaptors was made. From the reads, TCRdb called clonotypes with MiXCR, one entry per CDR3 protein. The table has about 130,000 distinct CDR3 sequences, 10% to 15% seen once; the top ten hold more than 9.5%. This CDR3 has 14 residues. V gave up 4 bases and J gave up 6 bases; unmatched junction bases: 6. The chain links TRBV12-3 or TRBV12-4 to TRBJ2-1; TRBD1 agrees at 7 bases. This receptor was identified in a donor at least 40 years old with multiple myeloma. The specimen sequenced was a population of CD138-negative cells sorted from bone marrow. This CDR3 reads CASSSQGYSNEQFF. In nucleotides, the CDR3 is TGTGCCAGCAGTTCACAGGGGTACAGCAATGAGCAGTTCTTC.